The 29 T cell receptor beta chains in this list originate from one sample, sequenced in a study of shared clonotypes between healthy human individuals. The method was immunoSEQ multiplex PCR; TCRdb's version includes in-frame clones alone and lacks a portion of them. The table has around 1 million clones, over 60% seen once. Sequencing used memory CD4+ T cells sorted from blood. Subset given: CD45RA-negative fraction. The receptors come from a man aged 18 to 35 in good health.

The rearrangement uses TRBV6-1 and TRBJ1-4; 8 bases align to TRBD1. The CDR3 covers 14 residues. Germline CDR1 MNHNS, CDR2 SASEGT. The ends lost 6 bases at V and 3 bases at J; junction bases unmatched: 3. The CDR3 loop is CASRQGAANEKLFF. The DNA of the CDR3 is TGTGCCAGCAGGCAGGGGGCCGCTAATGAAAAACTGTTTTTT.

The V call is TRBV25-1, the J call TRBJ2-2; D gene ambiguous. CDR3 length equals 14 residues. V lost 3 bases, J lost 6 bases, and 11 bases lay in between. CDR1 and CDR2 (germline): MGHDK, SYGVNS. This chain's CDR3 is CASSERWQAGELFF. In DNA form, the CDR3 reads TGTGCCAGCAGTGAGAGGTGGCAGGCCGGGGAGCTGTTTTTT. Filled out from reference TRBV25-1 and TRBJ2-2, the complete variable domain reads EADIYQTPRYLVIGTGKKITLECSQTMGHDKMYWYQQDPGMELHLIHYSYGVNSTEKGDLSSESTVSRIRTEHFPLTLESARPSHTSQYLCASSERWQAGELFFGEGSRLTVL.

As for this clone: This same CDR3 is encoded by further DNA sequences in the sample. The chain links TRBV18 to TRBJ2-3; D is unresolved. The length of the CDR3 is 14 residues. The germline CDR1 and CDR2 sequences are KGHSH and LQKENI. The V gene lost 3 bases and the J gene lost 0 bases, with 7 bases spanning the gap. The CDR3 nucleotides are TGTGCCAGCTCACCCCTAAGAAGCACAGATACGCAGTATTTT. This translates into CASSPLRSTDTQYF.

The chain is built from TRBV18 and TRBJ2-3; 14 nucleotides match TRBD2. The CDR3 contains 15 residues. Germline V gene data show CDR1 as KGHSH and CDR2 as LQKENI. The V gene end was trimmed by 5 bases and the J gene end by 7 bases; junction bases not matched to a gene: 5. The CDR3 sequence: CASSVRLAGGNTQYF. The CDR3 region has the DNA TGTGCCAGCTCAGTACGACTAGCGGGGGGGAATACGCAGTATTTT.

The CDR3 DNA reads TGTGCCAGCAGCTTAGGAGGACCCAATCAGCCCCAGCATTTT. Its protein is CASSLGGPNQPQHF. The chain uses TRBV7-3 and TRBJ1-5; D gene unclear. With 2 bases removed from V and 3 bases from J, the gap between germline ends came to 8 bases. Germline-derived CDR1 and CDR2 are SGHTA and FQGTGA. This CDR3 is 14 amino acids long.

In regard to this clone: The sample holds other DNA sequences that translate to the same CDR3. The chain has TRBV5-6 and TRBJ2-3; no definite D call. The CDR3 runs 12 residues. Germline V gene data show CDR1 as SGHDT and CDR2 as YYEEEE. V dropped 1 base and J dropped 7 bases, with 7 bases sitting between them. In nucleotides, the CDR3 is TGTGCCAGCAGCTTGAGTGACTATACGCAGTATTTT. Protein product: CASSLSDYTQYF.

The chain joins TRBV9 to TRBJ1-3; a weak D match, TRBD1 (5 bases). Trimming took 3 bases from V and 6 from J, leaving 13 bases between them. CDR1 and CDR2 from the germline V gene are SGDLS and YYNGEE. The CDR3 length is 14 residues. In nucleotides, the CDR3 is TGTGCCAGCAGCGGTGAGGGGAAGTCAAACACCATATATTTT. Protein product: CASSGEGKSNTIYF.

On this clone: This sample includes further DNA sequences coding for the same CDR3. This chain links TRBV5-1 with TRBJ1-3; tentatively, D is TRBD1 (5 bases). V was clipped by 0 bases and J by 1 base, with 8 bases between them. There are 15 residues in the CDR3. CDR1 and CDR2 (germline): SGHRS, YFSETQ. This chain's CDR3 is CASSLESGSGNTIYF. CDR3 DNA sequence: TGCGCCAGCAGCTTGGAGTCAGGGTCTGGAAACACCATATATTTT.

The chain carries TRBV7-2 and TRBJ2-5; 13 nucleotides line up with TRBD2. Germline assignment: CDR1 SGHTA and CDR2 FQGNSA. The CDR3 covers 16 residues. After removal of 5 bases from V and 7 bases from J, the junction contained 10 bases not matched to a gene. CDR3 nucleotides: TGTGCCAGCAGCGCGAGACTAGCGGGGGGTAAGGGGACCCAGTACTTC. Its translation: CASSARLAGGKGTQYF.

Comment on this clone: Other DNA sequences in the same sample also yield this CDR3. CDR3 DNA sequence: TGCAGCGTCGGACATACCTACGAGCAGTACTTC. This codes for CSVGHTYEQYF. The rearrangement joins TRBV29-1 to TRBJ2-7, with D perhaps TRBD1 (5 bases). Trimming took off 6 bases at V and 2 bases at J, with 8 bases between the two ends. Looked up from germline, CDR1 is SQVTM and CDR2 is ANQGSEA. The CDR3 is 11 amino acids.

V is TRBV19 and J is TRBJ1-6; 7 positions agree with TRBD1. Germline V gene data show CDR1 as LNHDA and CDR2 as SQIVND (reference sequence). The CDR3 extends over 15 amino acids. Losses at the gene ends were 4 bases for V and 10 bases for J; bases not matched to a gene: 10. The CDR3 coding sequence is TGTGCCAGTAGTACCCACAGGGGTGAGGGATCACCCCTCCACTTT. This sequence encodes CASSTHRGEGSPLHF.

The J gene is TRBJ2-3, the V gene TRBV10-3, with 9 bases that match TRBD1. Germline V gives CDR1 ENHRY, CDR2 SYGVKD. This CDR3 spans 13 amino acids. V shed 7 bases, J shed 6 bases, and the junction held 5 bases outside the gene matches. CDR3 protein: CAITGQGGDTQYF. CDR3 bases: TGTGCCATCACGGGACAGGGCGGGGATACGCAGTATTTT.

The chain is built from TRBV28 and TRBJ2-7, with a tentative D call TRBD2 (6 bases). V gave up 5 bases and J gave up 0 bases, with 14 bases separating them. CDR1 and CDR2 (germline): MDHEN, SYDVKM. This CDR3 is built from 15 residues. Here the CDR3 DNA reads TGTGCCAGCAGTCTGGGGGTGGGGGGCTCCTACGAGCAGTACTTC. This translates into CASSLGVGGSYEQYF.

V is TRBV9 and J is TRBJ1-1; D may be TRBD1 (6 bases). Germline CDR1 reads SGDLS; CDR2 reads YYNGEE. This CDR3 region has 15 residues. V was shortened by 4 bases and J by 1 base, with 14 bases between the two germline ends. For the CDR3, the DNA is TGTGCCAGCAGCTTCTTTGAAGGGGGGAACACTGAAGCTTTCTTT. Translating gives CASSFFEGGNTEAFF.

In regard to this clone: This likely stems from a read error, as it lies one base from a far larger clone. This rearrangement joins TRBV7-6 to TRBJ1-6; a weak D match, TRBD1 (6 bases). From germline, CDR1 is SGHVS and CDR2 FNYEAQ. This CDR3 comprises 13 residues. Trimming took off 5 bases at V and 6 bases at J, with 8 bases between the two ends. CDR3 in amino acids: CASSQDSNSPLHF. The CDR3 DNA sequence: TGTGCCAGCAGCCAGGACAGTAATTCACCCCTCCACTTT.

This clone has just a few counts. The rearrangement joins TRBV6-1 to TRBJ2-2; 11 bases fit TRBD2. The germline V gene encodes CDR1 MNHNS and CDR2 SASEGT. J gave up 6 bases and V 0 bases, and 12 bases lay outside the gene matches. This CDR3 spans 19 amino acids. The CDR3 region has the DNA TGTGCCAGCAGTGAAGCGCTTCGGGTAGCGGGGGGGCAGTCCGGGGAGCTGTTTTTT. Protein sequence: CASSEALRVAGGQSGELFF.

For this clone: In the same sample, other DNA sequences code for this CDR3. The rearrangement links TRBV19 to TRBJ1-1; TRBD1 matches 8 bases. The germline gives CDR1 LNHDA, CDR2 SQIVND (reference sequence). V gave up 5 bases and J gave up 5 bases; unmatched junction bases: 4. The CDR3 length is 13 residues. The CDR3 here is CASSSDRGTEAFF. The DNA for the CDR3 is TGTGCCAGTAGTTCCGACAGGGGAACTGAAGCTTTCTTT.

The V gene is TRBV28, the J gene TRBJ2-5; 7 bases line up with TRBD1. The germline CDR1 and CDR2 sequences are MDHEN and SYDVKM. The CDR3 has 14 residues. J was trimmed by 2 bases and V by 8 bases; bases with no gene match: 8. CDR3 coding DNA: TGTGCCAGCCGTCGGACAGGCCCTCAAGAGACCCAGTACTTC. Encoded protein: CASRRTGPQETQYF.

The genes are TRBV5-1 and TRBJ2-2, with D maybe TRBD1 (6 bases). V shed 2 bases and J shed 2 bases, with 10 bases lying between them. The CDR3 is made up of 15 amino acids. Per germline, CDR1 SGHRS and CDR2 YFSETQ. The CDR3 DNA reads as TGCGCCAGCAGCTTCAACAGGGCAAACACCGGGGAGCTGTTTTTT. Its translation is CASSFNRANTGELFF.

The CDR3 spells CASSFDSPKTGELFF. The CDR3 DNA reads TGTGCCAGCAGCTTCGACAGCCCTAAAACCGGGGAGCTGTTTTTT. This chain joins TRBV7-9 and TRBJ2-2; perhaps TRBD1 as D (5 bases). The CDR3 loop spans 15 amino acids. Germline lookup yields CDR1 SEHNR and CDR2 FQNEAQ (reference sequence). Trimming removed 3 bases from V and 5 bases from J, with 13 bases in between.

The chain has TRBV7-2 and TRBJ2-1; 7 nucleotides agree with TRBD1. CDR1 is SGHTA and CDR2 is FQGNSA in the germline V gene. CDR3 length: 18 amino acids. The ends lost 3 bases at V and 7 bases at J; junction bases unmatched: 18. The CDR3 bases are TGTGCCAGCAGCTTCGGAAACAGGATCAGCAGGGGGAGAAATGAGCAGTTCTTC. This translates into CASSFGNRISRGRNEQFF.

Here the CDR3 reads CASSFEGQGDGYTF. The CDR3 DNA sequence: TGTGCCAGCAGCTTTGAGGGACAGGGCGACGGCTACACCTTC. The chain has TRBV7-9 and TRBJ1-2; 9 bases fit TRBD1. V lost 3 bases, J lost 8 bases, and 7 bases stayed unmatched. CDR1 SEHNR and CDR2 FQNEAQ come from the germline V gene (reference sequence). The CDR3 is made up of 14 amino acids.

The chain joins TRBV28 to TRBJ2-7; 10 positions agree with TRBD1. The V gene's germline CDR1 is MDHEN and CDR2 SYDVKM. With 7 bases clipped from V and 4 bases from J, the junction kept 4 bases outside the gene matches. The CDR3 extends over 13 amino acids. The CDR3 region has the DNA TGTGCCAGCAATTCGGGACAGGGGTACGAGCAGTACTTC. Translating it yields CASNSGQGYEQYF.

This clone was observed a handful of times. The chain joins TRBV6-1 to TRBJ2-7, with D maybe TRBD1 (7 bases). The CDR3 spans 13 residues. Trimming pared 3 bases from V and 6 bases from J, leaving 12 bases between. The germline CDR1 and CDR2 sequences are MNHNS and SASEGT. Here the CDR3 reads CASSDYRGGEQYF. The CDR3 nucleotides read TGTGCCAGCAGTGACTACAGGGGAGGCGAGCAGTACTTC.

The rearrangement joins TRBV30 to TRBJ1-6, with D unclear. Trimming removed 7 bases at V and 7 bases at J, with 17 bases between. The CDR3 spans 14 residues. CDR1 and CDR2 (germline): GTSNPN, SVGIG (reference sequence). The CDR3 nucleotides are TGTGCCTCCTCCCTGGGGTTCGGGAATTCACCCCTCCACTTT. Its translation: CASSLGFGNSPLHF.

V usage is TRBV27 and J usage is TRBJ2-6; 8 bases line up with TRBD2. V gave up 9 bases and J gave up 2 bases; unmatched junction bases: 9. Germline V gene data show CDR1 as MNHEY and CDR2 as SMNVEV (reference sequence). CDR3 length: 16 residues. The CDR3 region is CASVFAGGAGANVLTF. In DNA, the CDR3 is TGTGCCAGTGTGTTCGCGGGGGGTGCTGGGGCCAACGTCCTGACTTTC.

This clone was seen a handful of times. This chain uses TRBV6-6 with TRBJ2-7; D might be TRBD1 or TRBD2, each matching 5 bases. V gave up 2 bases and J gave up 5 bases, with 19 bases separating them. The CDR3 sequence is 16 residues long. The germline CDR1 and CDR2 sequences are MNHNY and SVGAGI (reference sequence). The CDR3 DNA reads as TGTGCCAGCAGTTACGCGGCCGGGGCTAGTCGCGACGAGCAGTACTTC. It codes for CASSYAAGASRDEQYF.

The CDR3 loop is CASSYSLAGGTDTQYF. For the CDR3, the DNA is TGTGCCAGCAGTTACTCCCTAGCGGGGGGCACAGATACGCAGTATTTT. This chain connects TRBV6-6 to TRBJ2-3; TRBD2 matches 10 bases. This CDR3 has 16 amino acids. In germline, CDR1 is MNHNY, CDR2 SVGAGI (reference sequence). V lost 0 bases and J lost 1; bases outside the gene matches: 1.

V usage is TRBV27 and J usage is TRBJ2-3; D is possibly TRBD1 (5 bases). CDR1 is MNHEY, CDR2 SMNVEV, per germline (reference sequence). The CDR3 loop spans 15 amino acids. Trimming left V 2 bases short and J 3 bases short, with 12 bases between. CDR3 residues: CASSLDAGWTDTQYF. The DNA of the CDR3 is TGTGCCAGCAGTTTAGATGCAGGGTGGACAGATACGCAGTATTTT.